These 25 T cell receptor beta chains were all obtained from the same sample, sequenced in a study of CD8+ T cells in alopecia areata. Treatment meaning: oral pan-JAK inhibitor, 5-10 mg twice daily. After isolation, RNA underwent reverse transcription to generate cDNA as the sequencing template. This table comes from immunoSEQ multiplex PCR, and its TCRdb copy is limited to in-frame clones, with some not included. In the table there are around 270,000 clones, more than 45% of which are singletons. Sample: CD4+ T cells sorted from blood, taken at week 24, from a patient treated with tofacitinib. The receptor source for this set is a human donor with alopecia areata.

Many counts were recorded for this clone. The V and J genes are TRBV27 and TRBJ2-2; D unclear. Germline CDR1 and CDR2: MNHEY and SMNVEV (reference sequence). The CDR3 totals 19 residues. V was shortened by 3 bases and J by 1 base, with 21 bases between the two germline ends. CDR3 nucleotides: TGTGCCAGCAGTTTTAGTTTTAGGTCAGCTGAGAGGAACACCGGGGAGCTGTTTTTT. It is translated as CASSFSFRSAERNTGELFF.

The chain is built from TRBV29-1 and TRBJ1-1, with D hard to call. The CDR3 sequence is 15 residues long. The V end lost 6 bases, the J end lost 1 base, and 18 bases lay between the germline ends. CDR1 SQVTM and CDR2 ANQGSEA come from the germline V gene. Written as DNA, the CDR3 is TGCAGCGTCCTCGGGGAACCCCCTACGAACACTGAAGCTTTCTTT. This codes for CSVLGEPPTNTEAFF.

The chain recombines TRBV15 with TRBJ2-3; D unclear. This CDR3 has 13 residues. The V and J ends lost 3 bases and 6 bases respectively, with 10 bases between them. CDR1 and CDR2 (germline): LNHNV, YYDKDF (reference sequence). The CDR3 protein is CATSSGPGDTQYF. CDR3 in DNA: TGTGCCACCAGCAGCGGACCCGGGGATACGCAGTATTTT.

V is TRBV30 and J is TRBJ1-2; the D gene is possibly TRBD1 (5 bases). Trimming shortened V by 6 bases and J by 4 bases, and 18 bases separated the two germline ends. Germline values: CDR1 GTSNPN, CDR2 SVGIG (reference sequence). The length of the CDR3 is 14 residues. CDR3 protein: CACRSVGRVYGYTF. The CDR3 DNA follows: TGTGCCTGCCGTTCTGTGGGGCGCGTCTATGGCTACACCTTC. Using reference TRBV30 and TRBJ1-2 for the parts outside the CDR3, the full variable domain is SQTIHQWPATLVQPVGSPLSLECTVEGTSNPNLYWYRQAAGRGLQLLFYSVGIGQISSEVPQNLSASRPQDRQFILSSKKLLLSDSGFYLCACRSVGRVYGYTFGSGTRLTVV.

The chain employs TRBV2 and TRBJ2-6; D unresolved. V dropped 1 base and J dropped 0 bases, with 4 bases sitting between them. The length of the CDR3 is 15 residues. CDR1 is SNHLY, CDR2 FYNNEI, per germline. The chain's CDR3 is CASSEGVSGANVLTF. As DNA, the CDR3 is TGTGCCAGCAGTGAAGGGGTCTCTGGGGCCAACGTCCTGACTTTC. Full variable domain (outside the CDR3, taken from reference TRBV2 and TRBJ2-6): EPEVTQTPSHQVTQMGQEVILRCVPISNHLYFYWYRQILGQKVEFLVSFYNNEISEKSEIFDDQFSVERPDGSNFTLKIRSTKLEDSAMYFCASSEGVSGANVLTFGAGSRLTVL.

This clone was recorded a few times. This sequence joins TRBV11-2 and TRBJ2-1; D uncertain. The germline gives CDR1 SGHAT, CDR2 FQNNGV. V was shortened by 7 bases and J by 0 bases, with 13 bases between the two germline ends. The CDR3 loop spans 15 amino acids. The CDR3 sequence: CASTLGTPSYNEQFF. The CDR3 region has the DNA TGTGCCAGCACACTCGGCACTCCCTCCTACAATGAGCAGTTCTTC.

This clone was seen a few times. The rearrangement uses TRBV29-1 and TRBJ2-2; unclear D gene. Trimming removed 7 bases from V and 5 bases from J, with 17 bases in between. Germline loops: CDR1 SQVTM, CDR2 ANQGSEA. The CDR3 has 14 amino acids. DNA of the CDR3: TGCAGCGCCCTCCCGAGCGTAGATACCGGGGAGCTGTTTTTT. Amino acid sequence: CSALPSVDTGELFF.

This clone was found a few times. The chain joins TRBV15 to TRBJ1-2; tentative D call: TRBD1 (6 bases). Germline values: CDR1 LNHNV, CDR2 YYDKDF (reference sequence). Trimming took 1 base from V and 0 from J, leaving 18 bases between them. There are 18 residues in the CDR3. This chain's CDR3 is CATSRAHREAGTNYGYTF. CDR3 nucleotide sequence: TGTGCCACCAGCAGAGCTCACAGGGAGGCTGGTACTAACTATGGCTACACCTTC.

CDR3 sequence reads: CSVEDPGNEQFF. The CDR3 DNA is TGCAGCGTTGAAGACCCGGGTAATGAGCAGTTCTTC. The chain has TRBV29-1 and TRBJ2-1; D is ambiguous. The CDR3 length is 12 residues. Germline V CDR1 and CDR2: SQVTM, ANQGSEA. V was shortened by 0 bases and J by 7 bases, with 7 bases between the two germline ends.

The chain recombines TRBV19 with TRBJ1-3; 7 bases align to TRBD1. V lost 6 bases and J lost 0; bases outside the gene matches: 8. The CDR3 is made up of 16 amino acids. Germline CDR1 LNHDA, CDR2 SQIVND (reference sequence). In DNA, the CDR3 is TGTGCCAGTAGCGTGACAGGGTTCGGCTCTGGAAACACCATATATTTT. Protein sequence: CASSVTGFGSGNTIYF.

The genes are TRBV23-1 and TRBJ1-5, with D perhaps TRBD1 (6 bases). TRBV23-1 is marked as an open reading frame, function uncertain. The V and J ends lost 4 bases and 2 bases respectively, with 12 bases between them. The CDR3 is made up of 15 amino acids. CDR3 sequence reads: CASSRAGVGNQPQHF. The CDR3 DNA reads as TGCGCCAGCAGTCGTGCAGGGGTAGGCAATCAGCCCCAGCATTTT.

The V call is TRBV29-1, the J call TRBJ2-7, with D perhaps matching TRBD1 (6 bases). CDR3 length equals 12 residues. From germline, CDR1 is SQVTM and CDR2 ANQGSEA. Trimming took 8 bases from V and 2 from J, leaving 13 bases between them. CDR3 nucleotide sequence: TGCAGCACGCGACAGGATACCTACGAGCAGTACTTC. This codes for CSTRQDTYEQYF.

The J gene is TRBJ2-7, the V gene TRBV11-2; D is tentatively TRBD1 or TRBD2 (6 bases each). CDR3 length: 15 residues. Germline V CDR1 and CDR2: SGHAT, FQNNGV. The ends were cut back, 5 bases at V and 3 bases at J, with 17 bases in the middle. The CDR3: CASSLPGGLIYEQYF. The CDR3 DNA sequence: TGTGCCAGCAGCCTACCCGGGGGCCTGATCTACGAGCAGTACTTC. Based on the CDR3 plus reference TRBV11-2 and TRBJ2-7, the full variable domain is EAGVAQSPRYKIIEKRQSVAFWCNPISGHATLYWYQQILGQGPKLLIQFQNNGVVDDSQLPKDRFSAERLKGVDSTLKIQPAKLEDSAVYLCASSLPGGLIYEQYFGPGTRLTVT.

This clone was observed once. This chain joins TRBV4-1 and TRBJ2-6; no clear D gene. This CDR3 has 17 amino acids. V was shortened by 1 base and J by 0 bases, with 10 bases between the two germline ends. Germline assignment: CDR1 MGHRA and CDR2 YSYEKL. The CDR3 sequence is CASSQAHSYSGANVLTF. The CDR3 DNA sequence: TGCGCCAGCAGCCAAGCGCACAGCTACTCTGGGGCCAACGTCCTGACTTTC.

The CDR3 spells CASSLWGGGGYEQYF. The CDR3 coding sequence is TGTGCCAGCAGCTTATGGGGAGGAGGTGGCTACGAGCAGTACTTC. The chain joins TRBV7-9 to TRBJ2-7; D is possibly TRBD2 (6 bases). Per the germline V gene, CDR1 is SEHNR and CDR2 is FQNEAQ (reference sequence). The V end lost 2 bases, the J end lost 3 bases, and 14 bases lay between the germline ends. The CDR3 consists of 15 residues.

V is TRBV28 and J is TRBJ2-7; D is perhaps TRBD1 (6 bases). This CDR3 spans 14 amino acids. V lost 7 bases, J lost 3 bases, and 16 bases lay in between. From germline, CDR1 is MDHEN and CDR2 SYDVKM. The CDR3 nucleotides read TGTGCCAGCACCGTCCCCGGGACAAACTACGAGCAGTACTTC. Translation gives CASTVPGTNYEQYF.

This sequence joins TRBV30 and TRBJ1-1; maybe TRBD1 (5 bases). CDR3 length equals 12 residues. The ends were cut back, 1 base at V and 4 bases at J, with 7 bases in the middle. Germline V gene lookup returns CDR1 GTSNPN and CDR2 SVGIG (reference sequence). CDR3 DNA sequence: TGTGCCTGGAGTGCGGGGGGCACTGAAGCTTTCTTT. Its protein is CAWSAGGTEAFF.

This clone was counted a few times. This chain connects TRBV29-1 to TRBJ2-7, with 7 nucleotides matching TRBD1. In germline, CDR1 is SQVTM, CDR2 ANQGSEA. Losses at the gene ends were 5 bases for V and 2 bases for J; bases not matched to a gene: 9. The CDR3 totals 14 residues. Here the CDR3 DNA reads TGCAGCGTTTCGACAGGGTGGGGGCCCTACGAGCAGTACTTC. Translated: CSVSTGWGPYEQYF.

In this sample, this clone turned up a few times. The chain joins TRBV29-1 to TRBJ2-7; D is perhaps TRBD1 (6 bases). V lost 6 bases and J 4 bases, leaving 22 bases between the germline ends. The CDR3 totals 15 residues. The germline CDR1 and CDR2 sequences are SQVTM and ANQGSEA. CDR3 loop: CSVEGVPGERYEQYF. The CDR3, as DNA: TGCAGCGTAGAGGGGGTCCCCGGGGAGCGGTACGAGCAGTACTTC.

The chain uses TRBV4-3 and TRBJ2-5, with TRBD1 matching 7 bases. The CDR3 totals 15 residues. The J segment lost 4 bases and the V segment lost 1 base, leaving 6 bases of the junction unmatched. The germline V gene has CDR1 LGHNA and CDR2 YSLEER. CDR3 nucleotides: TGCGCCAGCAGCCAAGGGGACAGTCATGGAGAGACCCAGTACTTC. Translated: CASSQGDSHGETQYF.

Only a few counts were recorded for this clone. The V call is TRBV5-4, the J call TRBJ2-1; 13 bases align to TRBD2. Germline lookup yields CDR1 SGHNT and CDR2 YYREEE (reference sequence). V shed 2 bases and J 6 bases; nucleotides not matched to a gene: 5. This CDR3 is 16 amino acids long. This CDR3 is CASSFQRLAGGNEQFF. The CDR3 coding sequence is TGTGCCAGCAGCTTCCAGAGACTAGCGGGGGGCAATGAGCAGTTCTTC.

V usage is TRBV6-1 and J usage is TRBJ2-7; no clear D. The CDR3 contains 13 residues. Trimming left V 6 bases short and J 6 bases short, with 15 bases between. CDR1 MNHNS and CDR2 SASEGT come from the germline V gene. The CDR3 protein is CASREPGSFEQYF. Written as DNA, the CDR3 is TGTGCCAGCAGAGAACCCGGCTCGTTCGAGCAGTACTTC.

The V and J genes are TRBV20-1 and TRBJ2-5; no clear D. This CDR3 comprises 10 residues. Germline V gene lookup returns CDR1 DFQATT and CDR2 SNEGSKA (reference sequence). Trimming shortened V by 2 bases and J by 10 bases, and 8 bases separated the two germline ends. CDR3 nucleotide sequence: TGCAGTGCTAGAACCCGAGGCCAGTACTTC. The encoded protein is CSARTRGQYF.

V usage is TRBV23-1 and J usage is TRBJ2-7; no firm D call. TRBV23-1 is identified as an open reading frame with a role that is uncertain. The V end lost 6 bases, the J end lost 2 bases, and 5 bases lay between the germline ends. This CDR3 region has 11 residues. The CDR3 nucleotides are TGCGCCAGCAGCCCGACCTACGAGCAGTACTTC. It translates to CASSPTYEQYF.

The V call is TRBV7-2, the J call TRBJ1-5, with unresolved D. The germline gives CDR1 SGHTA, CDR2 FQGNSA. V was clipped by 9 bases and J by 4 bases, with 10 bases between them. The CDR3 length is 12 residues. The CDR3 protein is CASGQANQPQHF. Here the CDR3 DNA reads TGTGCCAGTGGGCAGGCGAATCAGCCCCAGCATTTT.